The 10 T cell receptor beta chains in this list originate from one sample, sequenced in a study of T cells in localized non-small cell lung cancer (dated by TCRdb to 2019 to 2021). Library generation was performed with the immunoSEQ multiplex PCR assay. The table comes from immuneACCESS by way of TCRdb, which keeps in-frame sequences with V and J called. Part of the clones is missing from these tables; in studies checked, under half for an unresolved V gene and the rest for unknown reasons. This sample lists 1,000 to 1,500 clones; 30% to 40% were detected once. Roughly 10% of the sample comes from the top ten. Sequenced material: normal lung tissue next to the tumor, taken before any cancer treatment. These receptors came from a male donor older than 55 with stage I squamous cell lung carcinoma.

The rearrangement links TRBV6-8 to TRBJ1-5; D gene unclear. This CDR3 has 15 residues. Germline CDR1 and CDR2: MNHGY and SAAAGT. Trimming pared 5 bases from V and 4 bases from J, leaving 15 bases between. DNA for the CDR3: TGTGCCAGCAGTGACCCTCCAGGCCTTAATCAGCCCCAGCATTTT. Amino acid sequence: CASSDPPGLNQPQHF.

A remark on this clone: Germline and junction disagree at one end, which may indicate a read error. The chain couples TRBV5-1 to TRBJ1-5; tentative D call: TRBD1 (6 bases). This CDR3 is built from 15 residues. In germline, CDR1 is SGHRS, CDR2 YFSETQ. The DNA of the CDR3 is TGCGCCAGCAGCTTGGGGGCCTCAGGGGATCAGCTCCAGCATTTT. Protein sequence: CASSLGASGDQLQHF.

By frequency in the sample, this clone is medium-sized. The chain has TRBV11-3 and TRBJ2-3; D possibly corresponds to TRBD2 (6 bases). V lost 5 bases, J lost 5 bases, and 14 bases lay in between. This CDR3 has 14 residues. Germline V gives CDR1 SGHNT, CDR2 YENEEA. The CDR3 nucleotides are TGTGCCAGCAGCCGCCGGTCGGGGGTAGATACGCAGTATTTT. Its protein product is CASSRRSGVDTQYF.

This clone appeared a few times. The chain combines TRBV11-3 with TRBJ2-4; 12 positions agree with TRBD1. Germline V gene sequence: CDR1 SGHNT, CDR2 YENEEA. CDR3 length: 20 amino acids. Trimming cost V 1 base and J 8 bases; bases outside gene matches: 18. Here the CDR3 DNA reads TGTGCCAGCAGCTTAGTTTCCTTCTCCGGGACAGGGGGCGTTAAGGACATTCAGTACTTC. Protein: CASSLVSFSGTGGVKDIQYF.

The rearrangement uses TRBV7-1 and TRBJ2-3, with 8 nucleotides matching TRBD1. TRBV7-1 is noted as an ORF with a role that remains uncertain. Trimming took 3 bases from V and 2 from J; bases not matched to a gene: 4. CDR3 length: 15 amino acids. CDR3 nucleotides: TGTGCCAGCAGCTCCCAGGGGGCAGACACAGATACGCAGTATTTT. Amino acid sequence: CASSSQGADTDTQYF.

This clone was seen a handful of times. This chain links TRBV9 with TRBJ2-1; TRBD2 agrees at 7 bases. This CDR3 region has 13 residues. With V trimmed by 4 bases and J by 8 bases, 6 bases remained unmatched. CDR1 and CDR2 from the germline V gene are SGDLS and YYNGEE. The CDR3 sequence: CASSPREWYEQFF. CDR3 nucleotide sequence: TGTGCCAGCAGCCCGCGGGAGTGGTATGAGCAGTTCTTC.

This clone was counted only a few times. The chain recombines TRBV28 with TRBJ2-5; TRBD1 aligns across 9 bases. Germline-derived CDR1 and CDR2 are MDHEN and SYDVKM. V trimming: 6 bases; J trimming: 5 bases; junction bases outside the gene matches: 10. The CDR3 covers 15 residues. This chain's CDR3 is CASSLPTGGRETQYF. In nucleotides, the CDR3 is TGTGCCAGCAGCCTACCAACAGGGGGCAGGGAGACCCAGTACTTC.

This clone qualifies as medium-sized. The chain has TRBV11-3 and TRBJ1-2, with D possibly TRBD1 on 5 matching bases. The CDR3 totals 16 residues. V lost 5 bases and J 2 bases, leaving 18 bases between the germline ends. Germline V lookup: CDR1 SGHNT, CDR2 YENEEA. CDR3 protein: CASSAGKGLQNYGYTF. CDR3 DNA sequence: TGTGCCAGCAGCGCCGGGAAGGGGCTGCAGAACTATGGCTACACCTTC.

The V gene is TRBV30, the J gene TRBJ2-7, with no clear D. Trimming removed 1 base at V and 7 bases at J, with 17 bases between. The CDR3 has 14 amino acids. Germline assignment: CDR1 GTSNPN and CDR2 SVGIG (reference sequence). CDR3 region: CAWSEGVPMGEQYF. The CDR3 DNA reads TGTGCCTGGAGTGAAGGAGTGCCCATGGGGGAGCAGTACTTC. Together with reference TRBV30 and TRBJ2-7, the CDR3 gives the full variable domain: SQTIHQWPATLVQPVGSPLSLECTVEGTSNPNLYWYRQAAGRGLQLLFYSVGIGQISSEVPQNLSASRPQDRQFILSSKKLLLSDSGFYLCAWSEGVPMGEQYFGPGTRLTVT.

The table lists this clone with a few counts. V usage is TRBV19 and J usage is TRBJ1-3; TRBD1 matches 8 bases. The trim removed 4 bases at V and 0 bases at J, leaving 5 bases unmatched. CDR1 and CDR2 (germline): LNHDA, SQIVND (reference sequence). This CDR3 is built from 16 residues. The CDR3 region has the DNA TGTGCCAGTAGTACCGGACAGGGCGGCTCTGGAAACACCATATATTTT. Its protein is CASSTGQGGSGNTIYF.